Presented here are 23 T cell receptor beta chains from one specimen sequenced in a study of T cells in localized non-small cell lung cancer. Clones were read by immunoSEQ multiplex PCR, and TCRdb kept only the in-frame ones, dropping some. The sample has over 50,000 clones; under 90% are singletons. The sequenced sample was peripheral blood, obtained before any cancer treatment. The receptors derive from a woman aged 35 to 70 with stage I lung adenocarcinoma.

V gene TRBV6-6 combines with J gene TRBJ1-3; no clear D gene. Germline CDR1 MNHNY, CDR2 SVGAGI (reference sequence). Trimming shortened V by 6 bases and J by 4 bases, and 10 bases separated the two germline ends. The CDR3 length is 13 residues. CDR3 coding DNA: TGTGCCAGCAGCCTCTCTGCGGGAAACACCATATATTTT. Amino acids: CASSLSAGNTIYF.

This chain joins TRBV10-3 and TRBJ1-1; 7 nucleotides align to TRBD1. Germline V lookup: CDR1 ENHRY, CDR2 SYGVKD. This CDR3 region has 14 residues. V gave up 3 bases and J gave up 2 bases; unmatched junction bases: 3. CDR3 nucleotides: TGTGCCATCAGTGAAAAGGGGGCAAACACTGAAGCTTTCTTT. It specifies CAISEKGANTEAFF.

This clone was counted a few times. The V gene is TRBV7-2, the J gene TRBJ1-2; TRBD1 agrees at 8 bases. V lost 8 bases and J lost 7; bases outside the gene matches: 9. The CDR3 runs to 13 residues. Germline CDR1 reads SGHTA; CDR2 reads FQGNSA. The CDR3 sequence is CASGTTGEGGYTF. The CDR3 DNA sequence: TGTGCCAGCGGAACGACAGGGGAGGGTGGCTACACCTTC.

The chain recombines TRBV5-1 with TRBJ2-7; D gene uncertain. Germline V gene sequence: CDR1 SGHRS, CDR2 YFSETQ. The CDR3 runs 11 residues. Trimming stripped 4 bases from V and 5 bases from J, with 7 bases between. The CDR3 region has the DNA TGCGCCAGCAGCGAACAGAACGAGCAGTACTTC. Its translation: CASSEQNEQYF.

This chain joins TRBV7-8 and TRBJ1-5; TRBD1 agrees at 9 bases. V gave up 2 bases and J gave up 2 bases; unmatched junction bases: 4. The CDR3 sequence is 16 residues long. Looked up from germline, CDR1 is SGHVS and CDR2 is FQNEAQ. The CDR3 loop is CASSLNRDRGNQPQHF. The CDR3 DNA reads TGTGCCAGCAGCTTAAATCGGGACAGGGGCAATCAGCCCCAGCATTTT.

The rearrangement links TRBV4-1 to TRBJ2-7; 8 bases are a match to TRBD1. The CDR3 runs 16 residues. The trim removed 0 bases at V and 3 bases at J, leaving 7 bases unmatched. Germline values: CDR1 MGHRA, CDR2 YSYEKL. The CDR3 nucleotides read TGCGCCAGCAGCCAAGATCCGGGCAGGGGGCTCTACGAGCAGTACTTC. As protein: CASSQDPGRGLYEQYF.

V is TRBV7-2 and J is TRBJ1-1; D is ambiguous. CDR3 length: 12 amino acids. In germline, CDR1 is SGHTA, CDR2 FQGNSA. V shed 5 bases and J shed 0 bases, with 4 bases lying between them. The CDR3 bases are TGTGCCAGCAGCCCCATGAACACTGAAGCTTTCTTT. Encoded protein: CASSPMNTEAFF.

This chain joins TRBV7-2 and TRBJ2-1, with TRBD1 identical over 11 bases. The ends lost 3 bases at V and 4 bases at J; junction bases unmatched: 8. The germline V gene encodes CDR1 SGHTA and CDR2 FQGNSA. The length of the CDR3 is 17 residues. CDR3 sequence: CASSLDTGTGGYNEQFF. The CDR3 nucleotides are TGTGCCAGCAGCTTGGACACCGGGACAGGGGGTTACAATGAGCAGTTCTTC.

This clone was found a few times. The chain couples TRBV19 to TRBJ2-7, with D possibly TRBD1 on 6 matching bases. Trimming pared 3 bases from V and 0 bases from J, leaving 15 bases between. Germline CDR1 reads LNHDA; CDR2 reads SQIVND (reference sequence). CDR3 length: 16 residues. The CDR3 DNA is TGTGCCAGTAGTATGGGAGTGACAGGAAGCTCCTACGAGCAGTACTTC. This sequence encodes CASSMGVTGSSYEQYF.

The chain joins TRBV5-4 to TRBJ1-1, with 8 bases aligning to TRBD1. Germline loops: CDR1 SGHNT, CDR2 YYREEE (reference sequence). The V and J ends lost 1 base and 7 bases, in that order; junction bases with no gene match: 9. The CDR3 runs 15 residues. The CDR3 protein is CASSLQGAGFFEAFF. The CDR3 coding sequence is TGTGCCAGCAGCTTGCAGGGGGCGGGTTTTTTTGAAGCTTTCTTT.

V is TRBV29-1 and J is TRBJ2-7, with TRBD1 identical over 9 bases. Germline V lookup: CDR1 SQVTM, CDR2 ANQGSEA. This CDR3 comprises 12 residues. V was clipped by 6 bases and J by 5 bases; unmatched bases: 5. The CDR3 spells CSVRQGDDEQYF. The CDR3 coding sequence is TGCAGCGTGAGACAGGGGGACGACGAGCAGTACTTC.

The chain combines TRBV11-1 with TRBJ1-2; D gene uncertain. This CDR3 contains 15 residues. V was shortened by 2 bases and J by 4 bases, with 14 bases between the two germline ends. The germline CDR1 and CDR2 sequences are SGHAT and FQDESV (reference sequence). The chain's CDR3 is CASSLSSSAFYGYTF. The CDR3 DNA sequence: TGTGCCAGCAGCTTATCCTCCTCAGCGTTCTATGGCTACACCTTC.

V and J are TRBV27 and TRBJ1-4, with 8 bases lining up with TRBD1. The length of the CDR3 is 15 residues. In germline, CDR1 is MNHEY, CDR2 SMNVEV (reference sequence). Germline trimming cut 1 base from V and 8 bases from J; bases unmatched to any gene: 6. The CDR3 loop is CASSLLTGGDEKLFF. CDR3 DNA sequence: TGTGCCAGCAGTTTATTAACAGGGGGAGACGAAAAACTGTTTTTT. The whole variable domain, remainder taken from reference TRBV27 and TRBJ1-4, is EAQVTQNPRYLITVTGKKLTVTCSQNMNHEYMSWYRQDPGLGLRQIYYSMNVEVTDKGDVPEGYKVSRKEKRNFPLILESPSPNQTSLYFCASSLLTGGDEKLFFGSGTQLSVL.

This chain joins TRBV10-3 and TRBJ2-1; 10 positions agree with TRBD2. This CDR3 is built from 13 residues. V shed 6 bases and J 8 bases; nucleotides not matched to a gene: 4. Germline loops: CDR1 ENHRY, CDR2 SYGVKD. The chain's CDR3 is CAIRASGGHEQFF. The CDR3 DNA sequence: TGTGCCATCAGGGCTAGCGGGGGCCATGAGCAGTTCTTC.

This clone was detected only once. The V call is TRBV7-2, the J call TRBJ1-5; tentative D call: TRBD1 (5 bases). Trimming took 0 bases from V and 7 from J, leaving 7 bases between them. Per the germline V gene, CDR1 is SGHTA and CDR2 is FQGNSA. CDR3 length: 13 residues. CDR3 DNA sequence: TGTGCCAGCAGCTTAGCCCCAGGGCAGCCCCAGCATTTT. This gives the protein CASSLAPGQPQHF.

CDR3 nucleotide sequence: TGTGCCAGCAGCCAAGCGGGGGACTATGGCTACACCTTC. Protein product: CASSQAGDYGYTF. This chain uses TRBV4-2 with TRBJ1-2; maybe TRBD1 (5 bases). This CDR3 comprises 13 residues. CDR1 and CDR2 (germline): LGHNA, YNFKEQ. V dropped 1 base and J dropped 3 bases, with 6 bases sitting between them.

This chain joins TRBV19 and TRBJ2-7; D perhaps matches TRBD1 (6 bases). Trimming took 3 bases from V and 3 from J, leaving 15 bases between them. The V gene's germline CDR1 is LNHDA and CDR2 SQIVND (reference sequence). This CDR3 has 15 amino acids. The CDR3 loop reads CASSIPGQGGYEQYF. Here the CDR3 DNA reads TGTGCCAGTAGTATCCCGGGACAAGGGGGCTACGAGCAGTACTTC.

The chain has TRBV19 and TRBJ2-1; 12 bases match TRBD1. The CDR3 is made up of 14 amino acids. CDR1 is LNHDA and CDR2 is SQIVND in the germline V gene (reference sequence). The ends lost 4 bases at V and 10 bases at J; junction bases unmatched: 5. CDR3 nucleotides: TGTGCCAGTAGTACCCGGGACAGGGGGCACGAGCAGTTCTTC. It codes for CASSTRDRGHEQFF.

V gene TRBV19 combines with J gene TRBJ2-3, with 10 bases that match TRBD2. With V trimmed by 5 bases and J by 2 bases, 4 bases remained unmatched. Germline-derived CDR1 and CDR2 are LNHDA and SQIVND (reference sequence). The CDR3 length is 15 residues. The CDR3 region has the DNA TGTGCCAGTAGTGTAGCGGGGGGTTCCACAGATACGCAGTATTTT. Translating gives CASSVAGGSTDTQYF.

Written as DNA, the CDR3 is TGTGCCAGCAGTGAAGTAGGGGGACTTTTAACTGAAGCTTTCTTT. Its translation: CASSEVGGLLTEAFF. The chain joins TRBV6-1 to TRBJ1-1; D is possibly TRBD1 (6 bases). Germline V lookup: CDR1 MNHNS, CDR2 SASEGT. V lost 1 base and J lost 5, with 14 bases in between. The CDR3 contains 15 residues.

The V gene is TRBV11-2, the J gene TRBJ2-3, with 7 bases aligning to TRBD1. Per germline, CDR1 SGHAT and CDR2 FQNNGV. This CDR3 is built from 16 residues. The J segment lost 0 bases and the V segment lost 4 bases, leaving 7 bases of the junction unmatched. This CDR3 is CASSSGTALSTDTQYF. CDR3 DNA: TGTGCCAGCAGCTCGGGGACAGCTCTTAGCACAGATACGCAGTATTTT. The complete variable domain, with remaining parts taken from reference TRBV11-2 and TRBJ2-3, reads EAGVAQSPRYKIIEKRQSVAFWCNPISGHATLYWYQQILGQGPKLLIQFQNNGVVDDSQLPKDRFSAERLKGVDSTLKIQPAKLEDSAVYLCASSSGTALSTDTQYFGPGTRLTVL.

The chain carries TRBV25-1 and TRBJ2-1; 8 bases match TRBD1. The V gene end was trimmed by 2 bases and the J gene end by 6 bases; junction bases not matched to a gene: 6. The CDR3 spans 15 residues. CDR1 is MGHDK and CDR2 is SYGVNS in the germline V gene. The CDR3 is CASSEPAGGFNEQFF. CDR3 coding DNA: TGTGCCAGCAGTGAACCCGCAGGGGGCTTCAATGAGCAGTTCTTC.

The rearrangement links TRBV19 to TRBJ1-3; 8 bases align to TRBD1. Trimming cost V 5 bases and J 3 bases; bases outside gene matches: 6. Germline V gives CDR1 LNHDA, CDR2 SQIVND (reference sequence). The CDR3 spans 15 residues. For the CDR3, the DNA is TGTGCCAGTAGTTCGACAGGGGACCGTGGAAACACCATATATTTT. It translates to CASSSTGDRGNTIYF.